Given below is one TCR beta chain in context. Its antigen is unidentified. The germline V gene encodes CDR1 LNHDA and CDR2 SQIVND (reference sequence). Trimming pared 11 bases from V and 0 bases from J, leaving 13 bases between. This CDR3 has 13 amino acids. This record belongs to a study of blood T cells in healthy people across ages. On the study more broadly: In model experiments, template switching was able to capture about one barcoded beta molecule for every two T cells that were present.

With a J-beta primer mix and a sample-barcoded 5' primer, a second PCR ran about 6 to 11 cycles. With 12 random nucleotides, a template-switch adaptor tagged each individual cDNA molecule. TCRdb itself ran the 5' RACE reads through MiXCR, one entry per CDR3 protein. In the table there are some 1,500,000 distinct CDR3 sequences, under 55% of which are singletons. Study-wide points: Compared with aged donors, long-lived donors showed fewer expanded clones, suggesting selection.

The chain has TRBV19 and TRBJ1-1; the D gene is possibly TRBD1 (6 bases). The sample comprised blood. The receptor was isolated from a woman younger than 35 in good health. The CDR3 protein is CASARGVNTEAFF. The CDR3 nucleotides read TGTGCCTCGGCAAGGGGGGTGAACACTGAAGCTTTCTTT.